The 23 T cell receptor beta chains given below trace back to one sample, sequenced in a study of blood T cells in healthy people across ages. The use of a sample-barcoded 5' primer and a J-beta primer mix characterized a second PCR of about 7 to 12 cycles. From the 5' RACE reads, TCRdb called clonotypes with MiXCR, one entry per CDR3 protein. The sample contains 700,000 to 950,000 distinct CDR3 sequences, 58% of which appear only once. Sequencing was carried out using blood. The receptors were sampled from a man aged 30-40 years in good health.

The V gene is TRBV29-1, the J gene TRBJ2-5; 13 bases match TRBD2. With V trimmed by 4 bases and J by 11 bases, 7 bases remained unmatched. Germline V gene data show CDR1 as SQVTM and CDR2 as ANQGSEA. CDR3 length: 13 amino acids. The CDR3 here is CSVGRLAGGGQYF. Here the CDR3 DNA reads TGCAGCGTTGGACGACTAGCGGGAGGCGGTCAGTACTTC.

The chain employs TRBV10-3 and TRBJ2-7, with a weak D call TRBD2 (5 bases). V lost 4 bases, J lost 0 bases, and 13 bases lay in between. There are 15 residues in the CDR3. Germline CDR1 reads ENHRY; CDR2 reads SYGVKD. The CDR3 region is CAISGWSAGSYEQYF. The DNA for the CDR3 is TGTGCCATCAGTGGCTGGAGCGCGGGCTCCTACGAGCAGTACTTC.

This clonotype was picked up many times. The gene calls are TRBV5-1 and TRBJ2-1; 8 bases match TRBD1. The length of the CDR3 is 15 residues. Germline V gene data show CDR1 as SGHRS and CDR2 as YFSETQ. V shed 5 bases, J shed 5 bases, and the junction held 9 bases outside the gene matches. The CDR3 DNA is TGCGCCAGCAGGGAAACAGGGGGACCGAACAATGAGCAGTTCTTC. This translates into CASRETGGPNNEQFF.

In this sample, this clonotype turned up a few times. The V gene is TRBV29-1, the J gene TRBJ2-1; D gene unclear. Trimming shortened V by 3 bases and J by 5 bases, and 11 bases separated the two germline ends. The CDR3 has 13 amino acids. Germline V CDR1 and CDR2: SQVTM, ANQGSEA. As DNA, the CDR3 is TGCAGCGTTGAGACACGGATCCACAATGAGCAGTTCTTC. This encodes CSVETRIHNEQFF.

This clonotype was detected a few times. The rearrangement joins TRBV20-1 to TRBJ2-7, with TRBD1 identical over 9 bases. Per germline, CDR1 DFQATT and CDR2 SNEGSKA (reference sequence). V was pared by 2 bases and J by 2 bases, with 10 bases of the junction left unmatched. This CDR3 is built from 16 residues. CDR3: CSARFYRDRATYEQYF. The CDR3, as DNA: TGCAGTGCTAGATTCTACCGGGACAGGGCAACCTACGAGCAGTACTTC.

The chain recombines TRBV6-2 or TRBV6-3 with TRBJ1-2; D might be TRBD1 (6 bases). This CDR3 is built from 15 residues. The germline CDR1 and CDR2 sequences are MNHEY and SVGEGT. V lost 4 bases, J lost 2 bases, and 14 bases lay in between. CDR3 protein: CASSSPGHLNYGYTF. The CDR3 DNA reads TGTGCCAGCAGTTCCCCGGGACACCTAAACTATGGCTACACCTTC.

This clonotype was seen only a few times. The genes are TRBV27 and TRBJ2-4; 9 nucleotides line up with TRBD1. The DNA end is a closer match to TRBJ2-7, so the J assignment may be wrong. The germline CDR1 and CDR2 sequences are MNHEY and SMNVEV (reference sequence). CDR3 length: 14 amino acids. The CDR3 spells CASSLGTGTHEQYF. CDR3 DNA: TGTGCCAGCAGTTTGGGGACAGGGACTCACGAGCAGTACTTC.

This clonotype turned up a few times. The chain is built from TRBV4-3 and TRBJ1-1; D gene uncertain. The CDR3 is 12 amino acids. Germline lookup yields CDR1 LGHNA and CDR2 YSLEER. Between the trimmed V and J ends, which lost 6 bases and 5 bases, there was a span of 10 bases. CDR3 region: CASSAPGTEAFF. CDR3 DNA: TGCGCCAGCAGTGCCCCCGGAACTGAAGCTTTCTTT.

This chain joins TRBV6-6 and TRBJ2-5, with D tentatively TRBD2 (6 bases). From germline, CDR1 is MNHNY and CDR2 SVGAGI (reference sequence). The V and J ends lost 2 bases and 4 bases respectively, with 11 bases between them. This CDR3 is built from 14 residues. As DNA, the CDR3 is TGTGCCAGCAGTTACGGGGGGAGCCTAGAGACCCAGTACTTC. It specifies CASSYGGSLETQYF.

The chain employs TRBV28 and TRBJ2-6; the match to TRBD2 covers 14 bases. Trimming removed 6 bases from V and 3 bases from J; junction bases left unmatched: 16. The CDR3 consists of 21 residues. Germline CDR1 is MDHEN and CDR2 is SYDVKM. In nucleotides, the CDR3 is TGTGCCAGCAGGAGAGTACCCGGACTAGCGGGGGGTCCCCTTGGGGCCAACGTCCTGACTTTC. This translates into CASRRVPGLAGGPLGANVLTF. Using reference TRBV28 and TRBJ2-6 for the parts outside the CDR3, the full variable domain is DVKVTQSSRYLVKRTGEKVFLECVQDMDHENMFWYRQDPGLGLRLIYFSYDVKMKEKGDIPEGYSVSREKKERFSLILESASTNQTSMYLCASRRVPGLAGGPLGANVLTFGAGSRLTVL.

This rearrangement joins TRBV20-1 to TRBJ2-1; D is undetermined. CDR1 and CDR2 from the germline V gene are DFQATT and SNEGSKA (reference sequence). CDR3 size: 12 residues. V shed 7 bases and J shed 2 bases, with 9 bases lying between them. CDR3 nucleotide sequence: TGCAGTGTACAGTTGGCCTACAATGAGCAGTTCTTC. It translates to CSVQLAYNEQFF.

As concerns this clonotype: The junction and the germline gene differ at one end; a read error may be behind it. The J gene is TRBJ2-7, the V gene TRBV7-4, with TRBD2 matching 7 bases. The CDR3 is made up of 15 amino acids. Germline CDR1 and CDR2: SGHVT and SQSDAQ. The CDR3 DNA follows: TGTGCCTGCAGCTTACGGACTAGGCTGTCCTACGAGCAGTACTTC. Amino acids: CACSLRTRLSYEQYF.

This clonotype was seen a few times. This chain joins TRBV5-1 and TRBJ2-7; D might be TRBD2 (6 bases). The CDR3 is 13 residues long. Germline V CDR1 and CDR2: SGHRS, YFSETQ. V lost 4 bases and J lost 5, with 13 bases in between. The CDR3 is CASSRLGRHEQYF. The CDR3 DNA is TGCGCCAGCAGCCGACTTGGGAGGCACGAGCAGTACTTC.

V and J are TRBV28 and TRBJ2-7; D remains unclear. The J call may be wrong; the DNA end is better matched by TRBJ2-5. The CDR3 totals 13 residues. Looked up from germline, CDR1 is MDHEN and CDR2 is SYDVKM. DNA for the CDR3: TGTGCCAGCAGGACGACGGTGGGGGAGACCCAGTACTTC. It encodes CASRTTVGETQYF.

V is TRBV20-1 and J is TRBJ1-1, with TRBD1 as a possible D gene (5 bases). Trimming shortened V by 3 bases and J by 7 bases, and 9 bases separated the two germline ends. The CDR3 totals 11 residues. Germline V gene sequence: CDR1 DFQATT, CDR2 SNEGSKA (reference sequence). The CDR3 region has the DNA TGCAGTGCTAGGGTGGGGGTTGAAGCTTTCTTT. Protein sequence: CSARVGVEAFF.

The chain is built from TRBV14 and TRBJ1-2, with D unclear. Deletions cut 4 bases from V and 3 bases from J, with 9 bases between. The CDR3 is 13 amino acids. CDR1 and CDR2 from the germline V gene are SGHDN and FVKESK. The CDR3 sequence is CASSLTQDYGYTF. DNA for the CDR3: TGTGCCAGCAGCCTAACTCAGGACTATGGCTACACCTTC.

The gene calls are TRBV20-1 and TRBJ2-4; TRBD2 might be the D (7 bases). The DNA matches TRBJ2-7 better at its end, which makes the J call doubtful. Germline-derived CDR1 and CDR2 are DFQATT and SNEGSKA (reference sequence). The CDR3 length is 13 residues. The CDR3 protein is CSGLGGGSYEQYF. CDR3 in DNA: TGCAGTGGTCTAGGGGGGGGTAGCTACGAGCAGTACTTC.

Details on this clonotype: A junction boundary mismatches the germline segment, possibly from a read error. The CDR3 coding sequence is TGTGCCAGCAGTTCCACCCAAAGCGGGAGCTCCTACAAGGAGCAGTTCTTC. Translated, it gives CASSSTQSGSSYKEQFF. This chain connects TRBV6-5 to TRBJ2-1; 8 nucleotides agree with TRBD2. The CDR3 consists of 17 residues. Germline V CDR1 and CDR2: MNHEY, SVGAGI.

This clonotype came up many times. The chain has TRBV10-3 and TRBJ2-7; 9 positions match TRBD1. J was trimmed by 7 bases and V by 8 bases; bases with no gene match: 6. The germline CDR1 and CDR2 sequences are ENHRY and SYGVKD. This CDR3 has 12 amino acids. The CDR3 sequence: CAIGTGTGEQYF. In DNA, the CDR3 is TGTGCCATCGGGACAGGGACTGGGGAGCAGTACTTC.

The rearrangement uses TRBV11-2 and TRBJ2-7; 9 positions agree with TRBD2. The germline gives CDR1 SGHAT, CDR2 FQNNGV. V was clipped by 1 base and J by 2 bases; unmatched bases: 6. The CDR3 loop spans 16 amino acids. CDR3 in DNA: TGTGCCAGCAGCTTAGTTGCGACTAGCGGTACCTACGAGCAGTACTTC. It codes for CASSLVATSGTYEQYF. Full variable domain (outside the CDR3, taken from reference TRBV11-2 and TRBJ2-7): EAGVAQSPRYKIIEKRQSVAFWCNPISGHATLYWYQQILGQGPKLLIQFQNNGVVDDSQLPKDRFSAERLKGVDSTLKIQPAKLEDSAVYLCASSLVATSGTYEQYFGPGTRLTVT.

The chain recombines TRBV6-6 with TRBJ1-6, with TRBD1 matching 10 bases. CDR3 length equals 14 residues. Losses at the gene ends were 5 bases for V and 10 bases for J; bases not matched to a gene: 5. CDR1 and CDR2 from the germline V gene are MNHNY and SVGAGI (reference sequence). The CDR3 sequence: CASSDRGQASPLHF. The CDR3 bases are TGTGCCAGCAGTGACAGGGGGCAGGCCTCACCCCTCCACTTT.

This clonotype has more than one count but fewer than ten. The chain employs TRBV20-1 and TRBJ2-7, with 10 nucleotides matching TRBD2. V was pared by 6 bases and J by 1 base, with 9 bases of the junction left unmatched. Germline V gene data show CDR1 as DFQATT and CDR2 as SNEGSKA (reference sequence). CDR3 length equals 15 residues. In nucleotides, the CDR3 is TGCAGTGCCACACCACTAGCGGGACAGTCCTACGAGCAGTACTTC. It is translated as CSATPLAGQSYEQYF.

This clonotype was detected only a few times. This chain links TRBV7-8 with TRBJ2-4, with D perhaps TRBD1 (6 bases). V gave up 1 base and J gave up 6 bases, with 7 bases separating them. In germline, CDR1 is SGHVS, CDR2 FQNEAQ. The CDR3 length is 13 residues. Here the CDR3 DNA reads TGTGCCAGCAGCTTAGGGGACACAAACATTCAGTACTTC. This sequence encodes CASSLGDTNIQYF.